These 16 T cell receptor beta chains came from one sample sequenced in a study of shared clonotypes between healthy human individuals (dated by TCRdb to 2020 to 2022). The method behind the library was the immunoSEQ multiplex PCR assay. In TCRdb, the immuneACCESS table is reduced to in-frame sequences with V and J assigned. These tables do not hold every clone; where another copy was compared, an unresolved V gene accounts for under half, and the others remain unexplained. This sample holds about 1 million clones; around 75% were observed only once. Approximately 1.5% of the sample belongs to the ten largest clones. What was sequenced was memory CD4+ T cells sorted from blood. Interpreted using the paper, the cell subset or site label stands for: CD45RA-negative fraction. The receptors derive from a man younger than 35 in good health.

This clone was seen once. J is TRBJ2-1 and V is TRBV30, with unresolved D. CDR1 and CDR2 (germline): GTSNPN, SVGIG (reference sequence). V lost 5 bases, J lost 12 bases, and 17 bases lay in between. The CDR3 is 12 residues long. The CDR3 nucleotides are TGTGCCTGGGGGCAGAGTACAATGAGGCAGTTCTTC. The encoded protein is CAWGQSTMRQFF. Complete variable domain (other parts from reference TRBV30 and TRBJ2-1): SQTIHQWPATLVQPVGSPLSLECTVEGTSNPNLYWYRQAAGRGLQLLFYSVGIGQISSEVPQNLSASRPQDRQFILSSKKLLLSDSGFYLCAWGQSTMRQFFGPGTRLTVL.

CDR3 loop: CASSQDRVGYTF. The DNA of the CDR3 is TGTGCCAGCAGTCAGGACAGGGTCGGCTACACCTTC. The chain has TRBV6-1 and TRBJ1-2, with 8 bases matching TRBD1. Unmatched junction bases numbered 4, after V lost 5 bases and J lost 8 bases. The CDR3 contains 12 residues. Germline values: CDR1 MNHNS, CDR2 SASEGT.

The V call is TRBV7-2, the J call TRBJ2-4; 8 bases align to TRBD2. V was pared by 5 bases and J by 6 bases, with 9 bases of the junction left unmatched. The CDR3 is 15 amino acids. Germline CDR1 reads SGHTA; CDR2 reads FQGNSA. The CDR3 region has the DNA TGTGCCAGCAGCCCCCGGGAGGGCCGTGGAAACATTCAGTACTTC. This sequence encodes CASSPREGRGNIQYF.

Details on this clone: The same CDR3 also results from other DNA sequences found in this sample. This sequence joins TRBV28 and TRBJ1-2, with D unclear. V lost 5 bases, J lost 3 bases, and 10 bases lay in between. Germline CDR1 MDHEN, CDR2 SYDVKM. This CDR3 region has 13 residues. The chain's CDR3 is CASSLRTDYGYTF. The CDR3 DNA reads as TGTGCCAGCAGTCTGAGGACGGACTATGGCTACACCTTC.

A word on this clone: The sample has other DNA sequences that encode this CDR3 too. The chain couples TRBV7-2 to TRBJ2-3; D is ambiguous. Looked up from germline, CDR1 is SGHTA and CDR2 is FQGNSA. This CDR3 is 13 amino acids long. V lost 5 bases to trimming and J lost 0 bases, with 6 bases between them. The chain's CDR3 is CASSPPSTDTQYF. CDR3 bases: TGTGCCAGCAGCCCCCCGAGCACAGATACGCAGTATTTT.

The rearrangement joins TRBV4-1 to TRBJ1-2; 8 bases match TRBD1. This CDR3 has 14 residues. J was trimmed by 5 bases and V by 4 bases; bases with no gene match: 6. CDR1 is MGHRA, CDR2 YSYEKL, per germline. DNA of the CDR3: TGCGCCAGCAGCCGAGACAGGGGTGGATATGGCTACACCTTC. This gives the protein CASSRDRGGYGYTF.

The genes are TRBV19 and TRBJ2-7; D call uncertain. In germline, CDR1 is LNHDA, CDR2 SQIVND (reference sequence). The CDR3 sequence is 14 residues long. V gave up 6 bases and J gave up 3 bases, with 15 bases separating them. CDR3 protein: CASSRTPRYYEQYF. CDR3 DNA: TGTGCCAGTAGCCGGACCCCAAGGTACTACGAGCAGTACTTC.

This clone was seen once. The chain carries TRBV14 and TRBJ2-1; D unresolved. The CDR3 length is 13 residues. Trimming removed 4 bases from V and 9 bases from J, with 13 bases in between. Per germline, CDR1 SGHDN and CDR2 FVKESK. CDR3 nucleotides: TGTGCCAGCAGCCGCTTCACCCCCAGTGAGCAGTTCTTC. This translates into CASSRFTPSEQFF.

The chain combines TRBV7-9 with TRBJ2-1, with D maybe TRBD2 (6 bases). This CDR3 has 17 amino acids. The germline CDR1 and CDR2 sequences are SEHNR and FQNEAQ (reference sequence). Trimming removed 2 bases from V and 0 bases from J, with 14 bases in between. The CDR3 protein is CASSLYGGGVSYNEQFF. In DNA, the CDR3 is TGTGCCAGCAGCTTATATGGCGGCGGGGTCTCCTACAATGAGCAGTTCTTC.

This chain joins TRBV30 and TRBJ1-5; 10 bases fit TRBD1. J lost 5 bases, V lost 6 bases, and 4 bases had no gene match. The CDR3 contains 13 residues. Germline assignment: CDR1 GTSNPN and CDR2 SVGIG (reference sequence). CDR3 region: CACDRGRDQPQHF. The CDR3 coding sequence is TGTGCCTGTGACAGGGGGCGGGATCAGCCCCAGCATTTT.

CDR3 protein: CAWRGGAEQFF. The CDR3 bases are TGTGCCTGGAGGGGGGGCGCTGAGCAGTTCTTC. The chain carries TRBV30 and TRBJ2-1; the D gene could be TRBD1 or TRBD2 (6 bases each). CDR1 is GTSNPN and CDR2 is SVGIG in the germline V gene (reference sequence). The CDR3 contains 11 residues. The V and J ends lost 3 bases and 9 bases respectively, with 9 bases between them.

The chain couples TRBV11-2 to TRBJ2-2; 7 nucleotides agree with TRBD2. CDR3 size: 12 residues. V was clipped by 5 bases and J by 9 bases; unmatched bases: 3. Germline V lookup: CDR1 SGHAT, CDR2 FQNNGV. Here the CDR3 DNA reads TGTGCCAGCAGCCAAGCGGGACGGGAGCTGTTTTTT. This codes for CASSQAGRELFF.

This chain connects TRBV29-1 to TRBJ1-2; D is undetermined. Trimming took 7 bases from V and 0 from J, leaving 6 bases between them. Germline V gene lookup returns CDR1 SQVTM and CDR2 ANQGSEA. CDR3 size: 11 residues. The CDR3 DNA reads as TGCAGCGCACACACTAACTATGGCTACACCTTC. Translated, it gives CSAHTNYGYTF.

This clone has just a few counts. The CDR3 reads CASSATGVAEAFF. CDR3 bases: TGTGCCAGCAGCGCAACAGGGGTCGCTGAAGCTTTCTTT. The V and J genes are TRBV9 and TRBJ1-1; 7 positions agree with TRBD1. Germline-derived CDR1 and CDR2 are SGDLS and YYNGEE. After removal of 3 bases from V and 6 bases from J, the junction contained 5 bases not matched to a gene. There are 13 residues in the CDR3. Using reference TRBV9 and TRBJ1-1 for the parts outside the CDR3, the full variable domain is DSGVTQTPKHLITATGQRVTLRCSPRSGDLSVYWYQQSLDQGLQFLIQYYNGEERAKGNILERFSAQQFPDLHSELNLSSLELGDSALYFCASSATGVAEAFFGQGTRLTVV.

The gene calls are TRBV15 and TRBJ1-1; D might be TRBD1 (5 bases). Germline V gene lookup returns CDR1 LNHNV and CDR2 YYDKDF (reference sequence). Between the trimmed V and J ends, which lost 3 bases and 11 bases, there was a span of 19 bases. CDR3 length: 14 amino acids. The CDR3 here is CATSSRRDGHSAFF. DNA for the CDR3: TGTGCCACCAGCAGCCGCCGGGACGGACATTCGGCTTTCTTT. Full variable domain (missing parts from reference TRBV15 and TRBJ1-1): DAMVIQNPRYQVTQFGKPVTLSCSQTLNHNVMYWYQQKSSQAPKLLFHYYDKDFNNEADTPDNFQSRRPNTSFCFLDIRSPGLGDTAMYLCATSSRRDGHSAFFGQGTRLTVV.

The CDR3 spells CASSPLDRGTGGGGYTF. The CDR3 DNA reads as TGTGCCAGCTCACCATTGGACAGGGGTACAGGCGGGGGCGGCTACACCTTC. This chain joins TRBV18 and TRBJ1-2, with 9 bases matching TRBD1. The V and J ends lost 2 bases and 8 bases, in that order; junction bases with no gene match: 15. The V gene's germline CDR1 is KGHSH and CDR2 LQKENI. The CDR3 is 17 amino acids. Together with reference TRBV18 and TRBJ1-2, the CDR3 gives the full variable domain: NAGVMQNPRHLVRRRGQEARLRCSPMKGHSHVYWYRQLPEEGLKFMVYLQKENIIDESGMPKERFSAEFPKEGPSILRIQQVVRGDSAAYFCASSPLDRGTGGGGYTFGSGTRLTVV.